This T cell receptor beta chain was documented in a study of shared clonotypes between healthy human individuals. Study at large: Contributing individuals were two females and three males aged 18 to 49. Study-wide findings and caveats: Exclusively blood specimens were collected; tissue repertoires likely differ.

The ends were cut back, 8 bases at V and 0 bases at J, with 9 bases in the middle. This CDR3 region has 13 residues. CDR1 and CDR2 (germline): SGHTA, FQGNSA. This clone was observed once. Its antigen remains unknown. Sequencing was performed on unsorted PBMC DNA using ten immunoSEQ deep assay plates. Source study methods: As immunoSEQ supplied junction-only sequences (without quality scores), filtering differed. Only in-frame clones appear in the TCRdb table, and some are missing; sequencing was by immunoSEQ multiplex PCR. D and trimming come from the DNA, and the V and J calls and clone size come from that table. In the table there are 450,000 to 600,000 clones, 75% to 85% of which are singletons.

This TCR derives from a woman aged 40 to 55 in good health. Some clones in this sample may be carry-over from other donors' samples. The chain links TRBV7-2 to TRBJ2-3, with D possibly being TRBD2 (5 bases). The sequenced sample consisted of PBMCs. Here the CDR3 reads CASEGPSTDTQYF. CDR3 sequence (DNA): TGTGCCAGCGAGGGCCCTAGCACAGATACGCAGTATTTT.